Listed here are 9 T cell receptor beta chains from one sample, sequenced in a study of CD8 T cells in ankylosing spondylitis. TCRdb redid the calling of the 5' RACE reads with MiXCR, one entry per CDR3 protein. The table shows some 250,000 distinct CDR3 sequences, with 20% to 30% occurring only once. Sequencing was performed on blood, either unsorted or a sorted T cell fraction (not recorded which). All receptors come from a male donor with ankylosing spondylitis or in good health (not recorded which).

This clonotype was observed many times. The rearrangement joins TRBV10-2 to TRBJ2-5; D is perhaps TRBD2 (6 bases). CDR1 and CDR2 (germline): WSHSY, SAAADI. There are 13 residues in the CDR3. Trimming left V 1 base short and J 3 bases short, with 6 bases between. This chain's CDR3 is CASSEWGEETQYF. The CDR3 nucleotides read TGCGCCAGCAGTGAGTGGGGGGAAGAGACCCAGTACTTC.

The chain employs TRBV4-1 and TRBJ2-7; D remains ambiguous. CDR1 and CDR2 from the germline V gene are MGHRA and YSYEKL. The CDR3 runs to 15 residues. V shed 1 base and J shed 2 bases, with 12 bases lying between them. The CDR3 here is CASSQGWAGPYEQYF. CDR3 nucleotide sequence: TGCGCCAGCAGCCAAGGCTGGGCCGGGCCCTACGAGCAGTACTTC.

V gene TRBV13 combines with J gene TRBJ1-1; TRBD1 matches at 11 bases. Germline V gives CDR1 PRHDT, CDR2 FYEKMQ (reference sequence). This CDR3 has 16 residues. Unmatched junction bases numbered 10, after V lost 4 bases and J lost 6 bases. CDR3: CASSSNNAGQGAEAFF. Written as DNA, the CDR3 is TGTGCCAGCAGCTCAAACAATGCGGGACAGGGGGCTGAAGCTTTCTTT.

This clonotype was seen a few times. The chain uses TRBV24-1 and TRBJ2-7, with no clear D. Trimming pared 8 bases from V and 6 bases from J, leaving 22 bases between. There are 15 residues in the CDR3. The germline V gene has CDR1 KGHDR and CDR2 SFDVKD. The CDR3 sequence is CATNGLGPHEGEQYF. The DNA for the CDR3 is TGTGCCACCAACGGTCTCGGGCCGCATGAAGGCGAGCAGTACTTC.

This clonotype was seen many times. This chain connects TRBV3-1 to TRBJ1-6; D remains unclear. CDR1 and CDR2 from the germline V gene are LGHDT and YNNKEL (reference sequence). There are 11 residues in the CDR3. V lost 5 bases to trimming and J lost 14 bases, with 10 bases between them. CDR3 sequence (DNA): TGTGCCAGCAGCGACGGACTCACCCTCCACTTT. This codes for CASSDGLTLHF.

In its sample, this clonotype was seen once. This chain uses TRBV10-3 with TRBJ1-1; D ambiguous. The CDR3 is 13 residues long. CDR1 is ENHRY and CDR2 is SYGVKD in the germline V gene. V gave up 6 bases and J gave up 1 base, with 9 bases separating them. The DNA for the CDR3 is TGTGCCATCAGGGAGAACTGGAACACTGAAGCTTTCTTT. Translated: CAIRENWNTEAFF.

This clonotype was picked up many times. DNA for the CDR3: TGCAGTGCTAGCTCCCCTGGGCTTTACTACGAGCAGTACTTC. As protein: CSASSPGLYYEQYF. The chain has TRBV20-1 and TRBJ2-7, with no clear D. This CDR3 is 14 amino acids long. Trimming removed 3 bases from V and 3 bases from J, with 15 bases in between. CDR1 DFQATT and CDR2 SNEGSKA come from the germline V gene (reference sequence).

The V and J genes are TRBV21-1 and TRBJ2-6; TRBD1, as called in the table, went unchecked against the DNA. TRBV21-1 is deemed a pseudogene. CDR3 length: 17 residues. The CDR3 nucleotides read TGTGCCAGCCTACAGGGGGACCGACGCTCTGGGGCCAACGTCCTGACTTTC. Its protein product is CASLQGDRRSGANVLTF.

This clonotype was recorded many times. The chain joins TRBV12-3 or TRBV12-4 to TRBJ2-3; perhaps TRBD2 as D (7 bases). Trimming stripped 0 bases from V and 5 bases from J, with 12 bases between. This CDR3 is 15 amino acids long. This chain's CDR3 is CASSLATGRVDTQYF. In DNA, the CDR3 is TGTGCCAGCAGTTTAGCTACAGGGAGGGTAGATACGCAGTATTTT.